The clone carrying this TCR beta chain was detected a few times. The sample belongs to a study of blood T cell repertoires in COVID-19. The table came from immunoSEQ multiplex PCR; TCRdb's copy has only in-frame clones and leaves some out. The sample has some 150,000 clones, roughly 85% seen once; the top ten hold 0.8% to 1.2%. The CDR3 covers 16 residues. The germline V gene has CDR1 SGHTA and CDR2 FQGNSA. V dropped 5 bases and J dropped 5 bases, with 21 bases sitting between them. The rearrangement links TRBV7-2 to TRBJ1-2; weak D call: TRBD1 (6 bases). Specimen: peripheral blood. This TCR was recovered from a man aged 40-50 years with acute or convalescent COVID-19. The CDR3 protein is CASSPAGGASPYGYTF. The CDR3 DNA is TGTGCCAGCAGCCCGGCGGGGGGGGCGTCCCCTTATGGCTACACCTTC.